This section outlines one T cell receptor (beta chain) sequence together with its context. Method: immunoSEQ multiplex PCR; TCRdb's copy keeps in-frame clones and lacks some. The sample shows 250,000 to 300,000 clones, under 90% of them seen only once. The data were taken from a study of blood T cell repertoires in COVID-19. The CDR3 spans 15 residues. Germline CDR1 and CDR2: ENHRY and SYGVKD. Between the trimmed V and J ends, which lost 3 bases and 4 bases, there was a span of 15 bases. This sequence joins TRBV10-3 and TRBJ2-5; a possible D gene is TRBD2 (7 bases). The TCR comes from a man in his late teens or twenties who had recovered from COVID-19. Input material: PBMCs or T cells enriched from blood (not recorded which). This CDR3 reads CAISDPKGGGETQYF. CDR3 DNA: TGTGCCATCAGTGACCCGAAAGGGGGGGGAGAGACCCAGTACTTC.